A selection of T cell receptor beta chains follows, all from one sample in a study of somatic mutations in cytotoxic T cells in rheumatoid arthritis. Profiling relied on immunoSEQ multiplex PCR, and the TCRdb table lists in-frame clones only, not all of them. The repertoire holds approximately 13,000 clones, about four fifths seen once, with around a fifth in the top ten. Sequenced: CD8+ T cells sorted from blood. These receptor sequences come from an adult with rheumatoid arthritis. CDR3s include the opening cysteine and the closing phenylalanine or tryptophan. Each record gives: J gene, D gene, clone size, V gene, CDR3 DNA, CDR3 protein. D genes are given only for firm matches. Size values are once, few and many counts, or a class for expanded clones, and some rows have none.

TRBJ1-1 | NA | NA | TRBV5-1 | TGCGCCAGCAGCGTACGCGGAACGGTGAACACTGAAGCTTTCTTT | CASSVRGTVNTEAFF
TRBJ1-1 | NA | NA | TRBV7-9 | TGTGCCAGCAGCCTCGACACTGAAGCTTTCTTT | CASSLDTEAFF
TRBJ2-7 | TRBD2 | NA | TRBV5-5 | TGTGCCAGCAGCGAGGGACTAGCGGGAGTGGTCTCCTACGAGCAGTACTTC | CASSEGLAGVVSYEQYF
TRBJ1-1 | TRBD1 | NA | TRBV6-5 | TGTGCCAGCACTATCCGACAGGGGTACACTGAAGCTTTCTTT | CASTIRQGYTEAFF
TRBJ2-3 | NA | NA | TRBV6-1 | TGTGCCAGCAGTGAAATCTCAGGGGGCACAGATACGCAGTATTTT | CASSEISGGTDTQYF
TRBJ2-3 | TRBD2 | NA | TRBV6-6 | TGTGCGTCCGGGGGGGCCAACACAGATACGCAGTATTTT | CASGGANTDTQYF
TRBJ2-1 | TRBD2 | NA | TRBV9 | TGTGCCAGCAGCTCCGGGACTAGCGCGTACAATGAGCAGTTCTTC | CASSSGTSAYNEQFF
TRBJ2-7 | TRBD1 | NA | TRBV2 | TGTGCCAGCAGTGACCAGGGGGCTGGGGAGCAGTACTTC | CASSDQGAGEQYF
TRBJ2-7 | TRBD2 | NA | TRBV28 | TGTGCCAGCAGTTTAGATCTAGCGGGAGTCGAGCAGTACTTC | CASSLDLAGVEQYF
TRBJ2-1 | NA | few | TRBV6-4 | TGTGCCAGCAGTGGGGCCGGGTCTAGCGAGAGCAATGAGCAGTTCTTC | CASSGAGSSESNEQFF
TRBJ2-2 | TRBD1 | medium-sized | TRBV6-4 | TGTGCCAGCAGTACAGGGGGCGCCGGGGAGCTGTTTTTT | CASSTGGAGELFF
TRBJ1-2 | NA | NA | TRBV19 | TGTGCCAGTAGTATATACGGGAGTTATGGCTACACCTTC | CASSIYGSYGYTF
TRBJ2-1 | NA | NA | TRBV9 | TGTGCCAGCAGCGTAGGCTCAACAGAGCAGTTCTTC | CASSVGSTEQFF
TRBJ2-7 | NA | NA | TRBV4-1 | TGCGCCAGCAGCCAAGTTTTGTCCTACGAGCAGTACTTC | CASSQVLSYEQYF